One and the same sample provided the 20 T cell receptor beta chains below, sequenced in a study of shared clonotypes between healthy human individuals. Data came from immunoSEQ multiplex PCR; TCRdb stores just in-frame clones and leaves some out. Of about 700,000 clones listed, 92% were seen once; the top ten hold nearly 25%. Naive CD8 cells were CD45RO-negative, positively selected for CCR7, excluding terminally differentiated effector memory CD45RA+ cells. Sequencing was performed on naive CD8+ T cells sorted from blood. The receptors shown here come from a man aged 25 to 45 in good health.

This chain connects TRBV2 to TRBJ2-7, with D possibly being TRBD2 (5 bases). In germline, CDR1 is SNHLY, CDR2 FYNNEI. Trimming left V 7 bases short and J 4 bases short, with 11 bases between. There are 12 residues in the CDR3. The DNA for the CDR3 is TGTGCCAGCATTAGCGAGAGATACGAGCAGTACTTC. This translates into CASISERYEQYF.

The rearrangement links TRBV9 to TRBJ2-3, with 7 bases lining up with TRBD2. Germline trimming cut 3 bases from V and 3 bases from J; bases unmatched to any gene: 7. The CDR3 covers 15 residues. Germline CDR1 and CDR2: SGDLS and YYNGEE. The CDR3 DNA reads TGTGCCAGCAGCGCCGGTGGCGGGAGTACAGATACGCAGTATTTT. Translated, it gives CASSAGGGSTDTQYF.

CDR3 amino acids: CSVEIPMDTDTQYF. DNA of the CDR3: TGCAGCGTTGAGATCCCGATGGACACAGATACGCAGTATTTT. This rearrangement joins TRBV29-1 to TRBJ2-3; D gene uncertain. Germline CDR1 is SQVTM and CDR2 is ANQGSEA. The CDR3 is 14 amino acids. Trimming stripped 3 bases from V and 2 bases from J, with 12 bases between.

The chain uses TRBV2 and TRBJ2-6; 7 bases map to TRBD1. The CDR3 totals 16 residues. Looked up from germline, CDR1 is SNHLY and CDR2 is FYNNEI. V dropped 9 bases and J dropped 6; count of bases not matched to a gene: 14. The CDR3 spells CASGLQGSELANVLTF. The CDR3 DNA reads as TGTGCCAGTGGGTTACAGGGGTCCGAATTGGCCAACGTCCTGACTTTC. Based on the CDR3 plus reference TRBV2 and TRBJ2-6, the full variable domain is EPEVTQTPSHQVTQMGQEVILRCVPISNHLYFYWYRQILGQKVEFLVSFYNNEISEKSEIFDDQFSVERPDGSNFTLKIRSTKLEDSAMYFCASGLQGSELANVLTFGAGSRLTVL.

J is TRBJ2-1 and V is TRBV9; 11 nucleotides match TRBD2. V was clipped by 0 bases and J by 7 bases; unmatched bases: 6. Germline CDR1 reads SGDLS; CDR2 reads YYNGEE. The CDR3 totals 16 residues. As DNA, the CDR3 is TGTGCCAGCAGCGTAGATAGCGGGAGGGCTTGGAATGAGCAGTTCTTC. This translates into CASSVDSGRAWNEQFF.

This chain uses TRBV27 with TRBJ2-1; 7 nucleotides line up with TRBD1. The germline V gene has CDR1 MNHEY and CDR2 SMNVEV (reference sequence). The trim removed 6 bases at V and 0 bases at J, leaving 5 bases unmatched. This CDR3 contains 15 residues. The CDR3 DNA follows: TGTGCCAGCAGAACGGGGACAGTCTCCTACAATGAGCAGTTCTTC. It yields the protein CASRTGTVSYNEQFF.

A single count supports this clone. The chain links TRBV2 to TRBJ2-1; the match to TRBD2 covers 12 bases. Germline V gene data show CDR1 as SNHLY and CDR2 as FYNNEI. The CDR3 totals 15 residues. The ends lost 3 bases at V and 8 bases at J; junction bases unmatched: 5. The CDR3 region is CASSETSGSLDEQFF. The CDR3 DNA is TGTGCCAGCAGTGAGACTAGCGGGAGTTTGGATGAGCAGTTCTTC. The full variable domain, with the rest looked up from reference TRBV2 and TRBJ2-1, is EPEVTQTPSHQVTQMGQEVILRCVPISNHLYFYWYRQILGQKVEFLVSFYNNEISEKSEIFDDQFSVERPDGSNFTLKIRSTKLEDSAMYFCASSETSGSLDEQFFGPGTRLTVL.

The genes are TRBV27 and TRBJ2-7; 14 positions match TRBD2. V lost 5 bases and J lost 6; bases outside the gene matches: 3. The germline CDR1 and CDR2 sequences are MNHEY and SMNVEV (reference sequence). The CDR3 covers 14 residues. The CDR3 reads CASSQGLAGGEQYF. For the CDR3, the DNA is TGTGCCAGCAGTCAAGGACTAGCGGGAGGCGAGCAGTACTTC.

This chain uses TRBV5-6 with TRBJ2-3; 8 bases map to TRBD2. Germline-derived CDR1 and CDR2 are SGHDT and YYEEEE. The V and J ends lost 4 bases and 5 bases, in that order; junction bases with no gene match: 9. The CDR3 spans 15 residues. The CDR3 reads CASSLAAGEVDTQYF. DNA for the CDR3: TGTGCCAGCAGCCTAGCAGCGGGAGAGGTAGATACGCAGTATTTT.

The chain uses TRBV4-1 and TRBJ2-1, with 8 bases fitting TRBD2. Losses at the gene ends were 2 bases for V and 4 bases for J; bases not matched to a gene: 10. The CDR3 consists of 17 residues. CDR1 is MGHRA and CDR2 is YSYEKL in the germline V gene. CDR3 sequence: CASSQTATSGDYNEQFF. The CDR3 DNA follows: TGCGCCAGCAGCCAAACAGCCACTAGCGGAGATTACAATGAGCAGTTCTTC.

J is TRBJ1-2 and V is TRBV5-6, with D possibly matching TRBD1 (5 bases). This CDR3 comprises 16 residues. Germline CDR1 SGHDT, CDR2 YYEEEE. The V gene lost 0 bases and the J gene lost 3 bases, with 15 bases spanning the gap. CDR3 nucleotides: TGTGCCAGCAGCTTGGCCGGGGTTACGGGACACTATGGCTACACCTTC. Translated: CASSLAGVTGHYGYTF.

As DNA, the CDR3 is TGTGCCAGCAGCTTAGATCTCGGCATCAGCTACGAGCAGTACTTC. This sequence encodes CASSLDLGISYEQYF. This chain links TRBV11-2 with TRBJ2-7, with D unresolved. The CDR3 has 15 amino acids. Germline CDR1 SGHAT, CDR2 FQNNGV. V gave up 0 bases and J gave up 3 bases, with 12 bases separating them. Full variable domain (outside the CDR3, taken from reference TRBV11-2 and TRBJ2-7): EAGVAQSPRYKIIEKRQSVAFWCNPISGHATLYWYQQILGQGPKLLIQFQNNGVVDDSQLPKDRFSAERLKGVDSTLKIQPAKLEDSAVYLCASSLDLGISYEQYFGPGTRLTVT.

This chain uses TRBV30 with TRBJ1-2; 9 bases agree with TRBD1. There are 11 residues in the CDR3. The germline CDR1 and CDR2 sequences are GTSNPN and SVGIG (reference sequence). J lost 7 bases, V lost 5 bases, and 2 bases had no gene match. CDR3 sequence reads: CAWGTGPGYTF. The DNA for the CDR3 is TGTGCCTGGGGGACAGGGCCTGGCTACACCTTC.

V usage is TRBV7-9 and J usage is TRBJ2-2, with D possibly TRBD1 on 6 matching bases. The CDR3 has 19 residues. Germline V lookup: CDR1 SEHNR, CDR2 FQNEAQ (reference sequence). Trimming removed 2 bases from V and 4 bases from J, with 23 bases in between. CDR3 DNA sequence: TGTGCCAGCAGCTTATTCTGGACAGCTTCTTTTAATATCACCGGGGAGCTGTTTTTT. Its translation: CASSLFWTASFNITGELFF.

J is TRBJ2-5 and V is TRBV7-9; tentative D call: TRBD2 (5 bases). Deletions cut 2 bases from V and 2 bases from J, with 12 bases between. Germline V gene data show CDR1 as SEHNR and CDR2 as FQNEAQ (reference sequence). The CDR3 consists of 15 residues. The CDR3 sequence is CASSLYGGRQETQYF. In nucleotides, the CDR3 is TGTGCCAGCAGCTTATATGGTGGGAGACAAGAGACCCAGTACTTC. Complete variable domain (other parts from reference TRBV7-9 and TRBJ2-5): DTGVSQNPRHKITKRGQNVTFRCDPISEHNRLYWYRQTLGQGPEFLTYFQNEAQLEKSRLLSDRFSAERPKGSFSTLEIQRTEQGDSAMYLCASSLYGGRQETQYFGPGTRLLVL.

This clone was seen only once. The V and J genes are TRBV28 and TRBJ2-3, with 10 bases matching TRBD2. V lost 3 bases and J lost 2; bases outside the gene matches: 14. This CDR3 has 19 residues. Germline assignment: CDR1 MDHEN and CDR2 SYDVKM. The CDR3 loop reads CASSLGGTSEGRYTDTQYF. The CDR3 DNA sequence: TGTGCCAGCAGTTTGGGCGGGACTAGCGAGGGAAGGTACACAGATACGCAGTATTTT. The variable domain in full, with the rest retrieved from reference TRBV28 and TRBJ2-3, is DVKVTQSSRYLVKRTGEKVFLECVQDMDHENMFWYRQDPGLGLRLIYFSYDVKMKEKGDIPEGYSVSREKKERFSLILESASTNQTSMYLCASSLGGTSEGRYTDTQYFGPGTRLTVL.

The genes are TRBV4-1 and TRBJ2-7; 9 bases map to TRBD1. V trimming: 3 bases; J trimming: 3 bases; junction bases outside the gene matches: 6. This CDR3 is 15 amino acids long. CDR1 and CDR2 from the germline V gene are MGHRA and YSYEKL. The CDR3 region is CASSHGQGPGYEQYF. CDR3 DNA sequence: TGCGCCAGCAGCCATGGACAGGGGCCAGGCTACGAGCAGTACTTC.

The rearrangement joins TRBV11-2 to TRBJ1-3, with 7 positions matching TRBD1. Per germline, CDR1 SGHAT and CDR2 FQNNGV. The V segment lost 5 bases and the J segment 3 bases; nucleotides outside the gene matches: 10. The CDR3 runs 16 residues. Here the CDR3 reads CASSQGQEVFGNTIYF. CDR3 DNA: TGTGCCAGCAGCCAAGGACAGGAAGTGTTTGGAAACACCATATATTTT.

The rearrangement links TRBV28 to TRBJ2-1; TRBD1 is a possible D gene (5 bases). CDR3 size: 14 residues. The germline gives CDR1 MDHEN, CDR2 SYDVKM. Trimming pared 5 bases from V and 4 bases from J, leaving 12 bases between. The CDR3: CASSTGRPYNEQFF. As DNA, the CDR3 is TGTGCCAGCAGTACAGGCCGCCCATACAATGAGCAGTTCTTC.

Note on this clone: The same CDR3 arises from other DNA sequences in this sample as well. CDR3 sequence: CASSFGSSYEQYF. The CDR3 coding sequence is TGTGCCAGCAGCTTCGGCAGCTCCTACGAGCAGTACTTC. The chain joins TRBV5-4 to TRBJ2-7; no clear D. The CDR3 contains 13 residues. Between the trimmed V and J ends, which lost 2 bases and 0 bases, there was a span of 6 bases. CDR1 and CDR2 from the germline V gene are SGHNT and YYREEE (reference sequence).